This is a list of T cell receptor beta chains from one sample in a study of T-cell memory formation after mild COVID-19. In TCRdb, the 5' RACE reads were re-called with MiXCR into one record per CDR3 protein. This table holds about 180,000 distinct CDR3 sequences, about 18% found once. The sample was PBMCs or a T cell subset sorted from them (not recorded which). The receptors derive from a man between 18 and 35 years old who had mild COVID-19 (a few samples of this study predate the infection). Cell type and time point are not known. CDR3s include the opening cysteine and the closing phenylalanine or tryptophan. The D gene is left open where the match is weak. The size of a clone is reported for some rows only, either as once, few or many, or as a class for expanded clones.

cdr3_nt | cdr3_aa | j_call | d_call | clone_size | v_call
TGCAGTGCGATCCGGGGAGCGGGGGGCCCCAATGAGCAGTTCTTC | CSAIRGAGGPNEQFF | TRBJ2-1 | TRBD2 | - | TRBV20-1
TGTGCCAGCAGTCCCGTGGGGAGAACCGGGGAGCTGTTTTTT | CASSPVGRTGELFF | TRBJ2-2 | - | - | TRBV12-3/TRBV12-4
TGTGCCAGCAGCCCAGTCACCGGGACTAGGGTGGTTAATGAGCAGTTCTTC | CASSPVTGTRVVNEQFF | TRBJ2-1 | TRBD2 | few | TRBV7-9
TGTGCCAGCAGTTCTCCGGGACAGACGAACACTGAAGCTTTCTTT | CASSSPGQTNTEAFF | TRBJ1-1 | TRBD1 | - | TRBV12-3/TRBV12-4
TGTGCCAGCAGCGTAGGCCGGAGACAGGACAATGAGCAGTTCTTC | CASSVGRRQDNEQFF | TRBJ2-1 | - | - | TRBV9
TGTGCCAGCAGCCCCCGTTTGGTCGCCTACGAGCAGTACTTC | CASSPRLVAYEQYF | TRBJ2-7 | - | few | TRBV7-8
TGTGCCAGCAGCCAAGGGACTTCGGTTCAAGAGACCCAGTACTTC | CASSQGTSVQETQYF | TRBJ2-5 | - | - | TRBV7-9
TGCGCCAGCAGGGATTGGGGGGGCGGGGAGACCCAGTACTTC | CASRDWGGGETQYF | TRBJ2-5 | - | few | TRBV10-2
TGTGCCAGCAGCCAAGGTGTGGGGGCCGGGGAGCTGTTTTTT | CASSQGVGAGELFF | TRBJ2-2 | - | - | TRBV7-6
TGTGCCAGCAGCCCCCTCCTAGCGAACACCGGGGAGCTGTTTTTT | CASSPLLANTGELFF | TRBJ2-2 | - | - | TRBV7-3
TGCGCCAGCAGCCCCGTAACGGGGGGGGAAGAGACCCAGTACTTC | CASSPVTGGEETQYF | TRBJ2-5 | TRBD2 | - | TRBV5-1